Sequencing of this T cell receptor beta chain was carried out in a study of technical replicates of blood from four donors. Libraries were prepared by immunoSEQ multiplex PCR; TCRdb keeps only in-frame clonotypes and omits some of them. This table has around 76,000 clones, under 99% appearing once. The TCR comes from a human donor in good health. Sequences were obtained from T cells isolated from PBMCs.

In nucleotides, the CDR3 is TGTGCCAGCAGCTTTGGGACTAGCGGCGATGAGCAGTTCTTC. Translation: CASSFGTSGDEQFF. V is TRBV7-9 and J is TRBJ2-1, with 11 bases lining up with TRBD2. The CDR3 is made up of 14 amino acids. CDR1 and CDR2 from the germline V gene are SEHNR and FQNEAQ (reference sequence). Trimming removed 3 bases from V and 8 bases from J; junction bases left unmatched: 3.